The present T cell receptor (beta chain) was sequenced within a study of metastatic and nonmetastatic thyroid tumors. Overall study context: Repertoire comparisons spanned blood and tumor or nodule tissue from malignant and benign thyroid patients.

With 5 bases removed from V and 10 bases from J, the gap between germline ends came to 15 bases. Per the germline V gene, CDR1 is SGHTA and CDR2 is FQGNSA. The CDR3 has 13 residues. Thyroid surgery was performed in patients who had received no treatment beforehand. In the original workflow: To classify distant metastasis in papillary thyroid cancer, a model was built from CDR3 differences across clinicopathological groups. Via MiXCR, TCRdb re-called the PCR reads. Here the V and J calls rest on TCRdb's processing, not on the authors' analysis. The sample carries about 15,000 clones, about 3.5% recorded once.

Sequences were obtained from tumor tissue. This chain links TRBV7-2 with TRBJ2-1; D remains ambiguous. The receptor's source is a female donor with papillary thyroid cancer or a benign thyroid nodule (not recorded which). Some clones in this sample may be carry-over from other donors' samples. The CDR3 region is CASSLGPWQEQFF. The CDR3 nucleotides are TGTGCCAGCAGCCTTGGACCATGGCAGGAGCAGTTCTTC.